This T cell receptor beta chain was sequenced for a study of control samples from healthy donors and cancer patients. Sequencing was performed with immunoSEQ multiplex PCR; in TCRdb, only in-frame clones are kept and a portion is missing. This sample has more than 95,000 clones, with around 86% found just once. Germline V gene lookup returns CDR1 SGDLS and CDR2 YYNGEE. The V gene lost 0 bases and the J gene lost 0 bases, with 10 bases spanning the gap. The CDR3 consists of 15 residues. This receptor was obtained from a man aged 35 to 55 in good health. The source material was blood. The chain uses TRBV9 and TRBJ2-7, with D hard to call. As DNA, the CDR3 is TGTGCCAGCAGCGTAGCATGGCAGTACTCCTACGAGCAGTACTTC. The encoded protein is CASSVAWQYSYEQYF.